This TCR beta chain was obtained from a study of T cell clonality in common variable immunodeficiency (dated by TCRdb to the mid-2010s). Study-wide findings and limitations: Fewer deletions and N-nucleotide insertions were reportedly observed in CVID TCRbeta sequences, and highly modified clones with 13 or more V deletions were reportedly absent from CVID TCRbeta sequences. Patient heterogeneity within the CVID cohort put limits on correlating repertoire features with clinical complications. Although equal DNA input was used, an average of roughly 80,000 unique sequences per sample was obtained for controls, compared with some 30,000 for CVID samples. Increased TCRbeta clonality was found in CVID subjects compared with healthy controls (t-test p = 0.018), with the increase being most characteristic of about a third of subjects. It was noted by the authors that sequencing of the repertoires of T cell subpopulations would be needed to clarify the cause of the increased clonality in CVID. Fewer TCRbeta clones were shared among CVID subjects than among healthy controls (p < 0.0001).

Equivalent amounts of genomic DNA from CVID and control samples were used as sequencing input. For every sample, a 60 bp segment covering the rearranged TCRbeta CDR3 region was amplified and then sequenced. The immunoSEQ assay, a bias-corrected multiplex PCR with high-throughput sequencing, was employed for TCRbeta amplification. The published analysis was carried out like this. Every unique nucleotide sequence was considered a clone and was annotated with V, D and J genes, copy number and frequency. Sequences were labeled productive if in frame, and non-productive if out of frame or containing stop codons. As previously described, clonality was computed from Shannon's entropy. The predicted amino acid sequences of productive clones were used to derive mean CDR3 Kyte-Doolittle hydropathy. Hierarchical clustering of scaled V gene usage was performed with the R hclust function using Manhattan distance and complete linkage. Clone sharing by CDR3 amino acid sequence was assessed by resampling 12 repertoires per group over 100 rounds. Repertoires were searched for approximately 70 published EBV-specific and about 250 published CMV-specific TCRbeta sequences. Two CVID samples that yielded fewer than 10,000 sequences were excluded from the analysis, so around 40 CVID repertoires were retained. TCRdb took this table from immuneACCESS and kept in-frame rearrangements with V and J called. Such tables lack part of the clones; where checked against another copy, unresolved V genes explain under half of the gap, and the rest is unexplained. That table furnishes V, J and clone size, whereas the DNA furnished D and trimming. The table puts tens of thousands of clones in this sample, none counted just once. Around 0.8% of the sample is taken by the ten largest.

This clone was recorded at least ten times. The clone's antigen remains unknown. The read terminates 3 residues before the CDR3 end, so the remaining end is supplied by the germline J gene. Most of the CVID patients and most of the healthy controls were of Caucasian heritage. Heparinized peripheral whole blood samples of roughly 5 to 8 ml were obtained from each donor. Genomic DNA from adults with common variable immune deficiency (CVID) and from healthy adult controls was used for sequencing of TCRbeta CDR3 repertoires. The control group was made up of roughly 22 healthy adult volunteers (about ten male and roughly twelve female) whose ages ranged from about 20 to 66 years, with a mean age of roughly 33. Diluted blood was subjected to density centrifugation over Hypaque 1077 or Ficoll-Paque for isolation of peripheral blood mononuclear cells. Genomic DNA was obtained from unsorted mononuclear cells through either Qiagen column purification or a centrifugation-based method.

Unmatched junction bases come to 6, with V trimmed by 5 bases and J by 3 bases. The CDR3 runs 16 residues from the cysteine to the phenylalanine. Of the CDR3's DNA, 39 bases were read; they are in frame from base 1. The V and J genes are TRBV23-1 and TRBJ2-3; TRBD2 matches 12 bases in the middle. TRBV23-1 is an ORF; its function is uncertain. The sequencing input was peripheral blood mononuclear cells. This receptor was taken from a person aged 18 to 69 in good health. The CDR3 in this case is CASSSSGRAGTDTQYF. The CDR3 bases that were read are TGCGCCAGCAGTTCTAGCGGGAGGGCCGGGACAGATACG.